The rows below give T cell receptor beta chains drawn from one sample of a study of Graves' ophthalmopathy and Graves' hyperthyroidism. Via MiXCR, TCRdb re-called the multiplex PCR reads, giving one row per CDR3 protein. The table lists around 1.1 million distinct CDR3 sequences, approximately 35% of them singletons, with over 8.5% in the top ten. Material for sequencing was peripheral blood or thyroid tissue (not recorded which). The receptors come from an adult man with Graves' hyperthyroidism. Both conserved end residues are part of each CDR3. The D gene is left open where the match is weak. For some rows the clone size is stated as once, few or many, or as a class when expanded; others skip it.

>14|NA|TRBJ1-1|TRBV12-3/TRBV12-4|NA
CASNVGAESTEAFF
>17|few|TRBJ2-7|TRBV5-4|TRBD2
CARAPGLAGENSYEQYF
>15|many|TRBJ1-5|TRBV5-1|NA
CASSLAGARNQPQHF
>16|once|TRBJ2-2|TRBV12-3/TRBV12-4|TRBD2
CASTQWLAGNTGELFF
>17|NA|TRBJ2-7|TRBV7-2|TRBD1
CASSRAPGQGRTYEQYF
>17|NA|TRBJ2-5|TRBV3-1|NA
CASSQVVSSGPRETQYF
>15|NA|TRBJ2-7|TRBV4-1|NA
CASSPQSGSGYEQYF
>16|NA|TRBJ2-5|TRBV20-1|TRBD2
CSARPGTSGSRETQYF
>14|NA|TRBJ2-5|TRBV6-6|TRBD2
CASSYAGGRGTQYF
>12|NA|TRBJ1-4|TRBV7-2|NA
CASSLGHRGLFF
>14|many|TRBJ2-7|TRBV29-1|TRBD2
CSVGVAGGFYEQYF
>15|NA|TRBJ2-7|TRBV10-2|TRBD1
CASSGGQKSSYEQYF
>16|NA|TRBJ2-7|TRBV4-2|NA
CASSQEGESLSYEQYF
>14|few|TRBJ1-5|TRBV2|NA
CASSGSRQNQPQHF
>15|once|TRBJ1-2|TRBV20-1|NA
CSASVAGGGNYGYTF
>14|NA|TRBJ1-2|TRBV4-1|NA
CASSHTASLYGYTF
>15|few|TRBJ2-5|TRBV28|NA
CASSSRQSVAETQYF
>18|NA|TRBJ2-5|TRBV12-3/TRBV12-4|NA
CASSLRGVGPRREETQYF
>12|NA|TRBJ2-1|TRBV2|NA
CASSGRTAQQFF
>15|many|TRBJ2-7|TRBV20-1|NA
CSVRAVGTLLYEQYF
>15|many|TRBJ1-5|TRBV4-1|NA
CASSQRDGINQPQHF
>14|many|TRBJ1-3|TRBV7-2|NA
CASSLTGGRNTIYF
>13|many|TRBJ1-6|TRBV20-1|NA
CSAPIGGNSPLHF
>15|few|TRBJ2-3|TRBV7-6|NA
CASSLGPTSTDTQYF